A selection of T cell receptor beta chains follows, all from one sample in a study of CD8+ T cells in alopecia areata. TCRdb keeps only in-frame clones here, not all; method: immunoSEQ multiplex PCR. The sample records 120,000 or so clones, 58% being singletons. The source material was CD8+ T cells sorted from blood, sampled at week 4, from a patient treated with tofacitinib. These receptors all come from a human donor with alopecia areata. Both conserved end residues are part of each CDR3. D genes are given only for firm matches. The size entry is marked missing in some rows and otherwise reads once, few, many or a size class.

j_call,v_call,d_call,clone_size,cdr3_aa,cdr3_nt
TRBJ2-7,TRBV30,TRBD1,-,CAWSVIQGAEQYF,TGTGCCTGGAGTGTAATCCAGGGGGCAGAGCAGTACTTC
TRBJ2-6,TRBV7-9,-,-,CASSNSRGIGANVLTF,TGTGCCAGCAGCAACTCTAGAGGGATTGGGGCCAACGTCCTGACTTTC
TRBJ2-1,TRBV7-2,TRBD2,-,CASKLSGGERNEQFF,TGTGCCAGCAAATTGAGCGGGGGGGAGAGGAATGAGCAGTTCTTC
TRBJ2-6,TRBV7-8,-,few,CASSPTGQGSGANVLTF,TGTGCCAGCAGCCCGACTGGCCAGGGGTCTGGGGCCAACGTCCTGACTTTC
TRBJ2-2,TRBV5-1,TRBD1,-,CASLPRGPSGTGELFF,TGCGCCAGTCTGCCGAGGGGGCCCTCGGGCACCGGGGAGCTGTTTTTT
TRBJ2-7,TRBV11-2,-,-,CASSHGTRGYEQYF,TGTGCCAGCAGCCATGGGACAAGGGGCTACGAGCAGTACTTC
TRBJ2-1,TRBV29-1,TRBD2,-,CSVGGGNEQFF,TGCAGCGTTGGCGGGGGGAACGAGCAGTTCTTC
TRBJ1-1,TRBV27,-,large,CASSSRWRTEAFF,TGTGCCAGCAGTTCCCGGTGGCGCACTGAAGCTTTCTTT
TRBJ2-4,TRBV7-2,-,-,CASSLVDRKNIQYF,TGTGCCAGCAGCTTAGTCGACCGAAAAAACATTCAGTACTTC
TRBJ2-6,TRBV5-1,TRBD1,-,CASGTGPTLGANVLTF,TGCGCCAGCGGGACAGGACCGACTCTGGGGGCCAACGTCCTGACTTTC
TRBJ2-7,TRBV29-1,-,-,CSVGRQNYEQYF,TGCAGCGTTGGACGACAAAACTACGAGCAGTACTTC
TRBJ1-1,TRBV4-1,-,-,CASSRTGDTEAFF,TGCGCCAGCAGCCGAACAGGAGACACTGAAGCTTTCTTT
TRBJ2-3,TRBV11-2,TRBD1,-,CASSFGTGTDTQYF,TGTGCCAGCAGCTTCGGGACAGGCACAGATACGCAGTATTTT
TRBJ2-7,TRBV29-1,-,-,CSVVSSLRGSDEQYF,TGCAGCGTTGTATCCAGCTTGAGGGGGAGCGACGAGCAGTACTTC
TRBJ2-1,TRBV29-1,TRBD2,few,CSALGGGGSSYNEQFF,TGCAGCGCCCTTGGGGGCGGGGGGAGCTCCTACAATGAGCAGTTCTTC
TRBJ2-7,TRBV5-1,-,-,CASSLEGTISYEQYF,TGCGCCAGCAGCTTGGAAGGCACTATTTCCTACGAGCAGTACTTC
TRBJ1-2,TRBV25-1,-,-,CASRANYGYTF,TGTGCCAGCAGGGCTAACTATGGCTACACCTTC
TRBJ2-3,TRBV4-1,-,-,CASSQGPDTQYF,TGCGCCAGCAGCCAAGGCCCAGATACGCAGTATTTT
TRBJ2-7,TRBV25-1,-,-,CASSDQDLPGYEQYF,TGTGCCAGCAGTGACCAAGATCTCCCAGGGTACGAGCAGTACTTC
TRBJ1-1,TRBV29-1,-,-,CSAQESREAFF,TGCAGCGCACAAGAGAGCAGGGAAGCTTTCTTT
TRBJ2-3,TRBV7-8,-,few,CASSRPPQPSTDTQYF,TGTGCCAGCAGCCGCCCACCGCAGCCAAGCACAGATACGCAGTATTTT
TRBJ1-2,TRBV29-1,TRBD1,-,CSLTGTGRVKMDGYTF,TGCAGCCTGACCGGGACAGGAAGGGTCAAGATGGATGGCTACACCTTC
TRBJ2-3,TRBV30,-,-,CAWSPGAGDTDTQYF,TGTGCCTGGAGTCCAGGGGCAGGGGACACAGATACGCAGTATTTT
TRBJ2-7,TRBV29-1,-,-,CSVVWRYEQYF,TGCAGCGTTGTGTGGCGATACGAGCAGTACTTC
TRBJ1-1,TRBV12-5,-,-,CASGEAFF,TGTGCTAGCGGTGAAGCTTTCTTT
TRBJ2-1,TRBV29-1,TRBD1,-,CSVEESDRESDEQFF,TGCAGCGTTGAAGAAAGTGACAGGGAGTCGGATGAGCAGTTCTTC
TRBJ2-1,TRBV4-3,-,-,CASSQDIGAYNEQFF,TGCGCCAGCAGCCAAGATATTGGGGCTTACAATGAGCAGTTCTTC
TRBJ1-4,TRBV7-9,-,few,CASTRGNEKLFF,TGTGCCAGCACCCGGGGAAATGAAAAACTGTTTTTT
TRBJ2-7,TRBV10-3,-,-,CAISEGAYEQYF,TGTGCCATCAGTGAGGGCGCCTACGAGCAGTACTTC
TRBJ2-1,TRBV6-5,TRBD1,-,CASSYSRDSNEQFF,TGTGCCAGCAGTTACTCGAGGGACAGCAATGAGCAGTTCTTC
TRBJ2-1,TRBV30,TRBD1,-,CAWSKWTGNNEQFF,TGTGCCTGGAGTAAGTGGACAGGGAACAATGAGCAGTTCTTC
TRBJ2-3,TRBV7-9,TRBD1,-,CASSFADRGPDTQYF,TGTGCCAGCAGCTTCGCAGACAGGGGCCCAGATACGCAGTATTTT
TRBJ2-1,TRBV7-9,TRBD2,-,CASSPPSSGGWSYNEQFF,TGTGCCAGCAGCCCACCTTCTAGCGGGGGGTGGTCCTACAATGAGCAGTTCTTC
TRBJ2-7,TRBV29-1,-,few,CSVGAGAAYEQYF,TGCAGCGTTGGGGCGGGGGCCGCCTACGAGCAGTACTTC
TRBJ2-2,TRBV6-5,-,-,CATTEFNTGELFF,TGTGCCACTACGGAATTTAACACCGGGGAGCTGTTTTTT
TRBJ1-6,TRBV15,-,-,CATSRGTRNSPLHF,TGTGCCACCAGCAGGGGAACTCGGAATTCACCCCTCCACTTT
TRBJ2-1,TRBV30,TRBD1,once,CATDRDLNEQFF,TGTGCCACAGACAGGGACCTCAATGAGCAGTTCTTC
TRBJ2-7,TRBV30,-,-,CAWSVRRDEQYF,TGTGCCTGGAGTGTACGGAGGGACGAGCAGTACTTC
TRBJ2-7,TRBV13,TRBD1,few,CASSPRPHGQEEQYF,TGTGCCAGCAGCCCGCGGCCCCACGGACAGGAAGAGCAGTACTTC